A single T cell receptor (beta chain) is shown here with its context. The target antigen is unknown. The V and J ends lost 2 bases and 5 bases respectively, with 12 bases between them. Germline V lookup: CDR1 SEHNR, CDR2 FQNEAQ (reference sequence). The CDR3 contains 14 residues. This sample stems from a study of cytomegalovirus exposure and HLA in healthy donors. Study observations and caveats: When analyzed later, the rates of TCR association showed variation by HLA locus, with DRB1 the most and HLA-C the fewest. Most sequenced TCRs were rare (though some public TCRs occurred in many donors).

Researchers ran the PCR with 60 Vbeta and 13 Jbeta primers. Libraries were prepared by immunoSEQ multiplex PCR; TCRdb keeps only in-frame clonotypes and omits some of them. The repertoire has around 90,000 clones, around 64% of them found once; the top ten carry 2.3%. This sequence joins TRBV7-9 and TRBJ1-1; tentative D call: TRBD1 (6 bases). Material: PBMCs. This TCR derives from a human donor in good health. The CDR3, as DNA: TGTGCCAGCAGCTTATACACGCAGGGGACTGAAGCTTTCTTT. It yields the protein CASSLYTQGTEAFF.